The source of this TCR beta chain is a study of T-cell memory formation after mild COVID-19. The V and J ends lost 3 bases and 6 bases respectively, with 11 bases between them. Germline V CDR1 and CDR2: SGHAT, FQNNGV. This CDR3 has 14 residues. Study findings and constraints: A second wave expanding day 15 to 37 was CD4+-biased; contracting clones were balanced.

Note on this clonotype: Its antigen is unidentified.

MiXCR was run by TCRdb on the 5' RACE reads, yielding one entry per CDR3 protein. The sample has about 470,000 distinct CDR3 sequences; roughly 25% are singletons. The source of this sequence is an adult woman who had mild COVID-19 (a few samples of this study predate the infection). Cell type and time point are not known. Sequenced: PBMCs or a T cell subset sorted from them (not recorded which). This chain joins TRBV11-2 and TRBJ1-4; the D gene is possibly TRBD1 (6 bases). The CDR3 protein is CASSFNRGDEKLFF. In nucleotides, the CDR3 is TGTGCCAGCAGCTTTAATAGGGGGGATGAAAAACTGTTTTTT.